Sequencing of this TCR beta chain was carried out in a study of T-cell reconstitution after alpha-beta-depleted transplantation in children. This clonotype turned up a few times. TCRbeta library preparation incorporated unique molecular identifiers. TCRdb reprocessed the PCR reads via MiXCR and lists one record per CDR3 protein. The sample includes about 90,000 distinct CDR3 sequences, around a sixth of them seen just once. The receptor comes from a male patient between 2 and 9 years old who had a stem cell transplant for acute lymphoblastic leukemia, so the T cells may come from the graft donor. The sequenced sample was PBMCs, mostly from graft donor cells, obtained 180 days after TCRalphabeta/CD19-depleted stem cell transplant.

The CDR3 is CASRTQAGALNQPQHF. The CDR3 DNA is TGTGCCAGCAGGACTCAGGCGGGGGCCCTCAATCAGCCCCAGCATTTT. The gene calls are TRBV6-1 and TRBJ1-5; tentatively, D is TRBD1 (6 bases). V was clipped by 6 bases and J by 3 bases, with 18 bases between them. Germline lookup yields CDR1 MNHNS and CDR2 SASEGT. The CDR3 has 16 amino acids.